These 9 T cell receptor beta chains were all obtained from the same sample, sequenced in a study of early T cells in non-severe SARS-CoV-2 infection. TCRdb itself ran the 5' RACE reads through MiXCR, one entry per CDR3 protein. Among some 96,000 distinct CDR3 sequences listed, 15% were seen once. The material sequenced was whole blood. These receptors were obtained from an adult who was a healthcare worker with PCR-confirmed SARS-CoV-2 infection or an uninfected control (not recorded which).

The chain is built from TRBV27 and TRBJ1-2, with D perhaps matching TRBD1 (6 bases). This CDR3 contains 15 residues. V shed 6 bases and J shed 0 bases, with 14 bases lying between them. Germline V lookup: CDR1 MNHEY, CDR2 SMNVEV (reference sequence). The CDR3 DNA is TGTGCCAGCAGCACAAACAGGGAGTCTAACTATGGCTACACCTTC. Its protein is CASSTNRESNYGYTF.

This clonotype has a count of ten or more. The V call is TRBV12-3 or TRBV12-4, the J call TRBJ2-5; D may correspond to TRBD1 or TRBD2 (5 bases each). The length of the CDR3 is 13 residues. The V gene lost 6 bases and the J gene lost 1 base, with 9 bases spanning the gap. The CDR3 sequence is CASSFGTQETQYF. DNA for the CDR3: TGTGCCAGCAGCTTTGGGACCCAAGAGACCCAGTACTTC.

As to this clonotype: A much larger clone differs by one base, so this may be a read error. The chain couples TRBV20-1 to TRBJ2-3; D not resolved. V lost 5 bases and J 2 bases, leaving 11 bases between the germline ends. Germline CDR1 and CDR2: DFQATT and SNEGSKA (reference sequence). This CDR3 has 13 amino acids. The chain's CDR3 is CSAVGEHTDTQYF. As DNA, the CDR3 is TGCAGTGCTGTGGGCGAACACACAGATACGCAGTATTTT.

The chain carries TRBV11-2 and TRBJ2-2; D possibly matches TRBD1 or TRBD2 (5 bases each). The V and J ends lost 4 bases and 4 bases respectively, with 16 bases between them. The germline V gene has CDR1 SGHAT and CDR2 FQNNGV. CDR3 length: 16 amino acids. The CDR3 reads CASSSLGNRPTGELFF. As DNA, the CDR3 is TGTGCCAGCAGCTCACTAGGGAACAGGCCCACCGGGGAGCTGTTTTTT.

This clonotype was recorded a few times. This sequence joins TRBV28 and TRBJ1-2; D uncertain. Trimming cost V 2 bases and J 3 bases, with 10 bases left between them. The CDR3 contains 14 residues. CDR1 and CDR2 from the germline V gene are MDHEN and SYDVKM. The CDR3 loop reads CASSLREHYYGYTF. The CDR3 nucleotides read TGTGCCAGCAGTTTAAGGGAGCACTACTATGGCTACACCTTC.

This clonotype was detected ten times or more. The chain carries TRBV27 and TRBJ1-2; 9 bases match TRBD1. J lost 1 base, V lost 6 bases, and 6 bases had no gene match. The CDR3 runs to 15 residues. Germline V gives CDR1 MNHEY, CDR2 SMNVEV (reference sequence). CDR3 protein: CASRATGGSNYGYTF. The CDR3 nucleotides are TGTGCCAGCAGAGCCACAGGGGGCAGTAACTATGGCTACACCTTC.

The chain recombines TRBV3-1 with TRBJ1-1; no clear D gene. Germline loops: CDR1 LGHDT, CDR2 YNNKEL (reference sequence). V was clipped by 3 bases and J by 1 base, with 12 bases between them. The CDR3 totals 15 residues. The CDR3 DNA sequence: TGTGCCAGCAGCCAGATGTCCGTTCGGAACACTGAAGCTTTCTTT. Translated: CASSQMSVRNTEAFF.

Only a few counts were recorded for this clonotype. This sequence joins TRBV5-1 and TRBJ2-7, with D possibly called TRBD1 or TRBD2 (5 bases each). The germline V gene has CDR1 SGHRS and CDR2 YFSETQ. This CDR3 comprises 15 residues. V was shortened by 0 bases and J by 3 bases, with 13 bases between the two germline ends. CDR3: CASSLGGAQVYEQYF. The CDR3 coding sequence is TGCGCCAGCAGCTTGGGAGGGGCGCAAGTCTACGAGCAGTACTTC. The variable domain in full, with the rest retrieved from reference TRBV5-1 and TRBJ2-7, is KAGVTQTPRYLIKTRGQQVTLSCSPISGHRSVSWYQQTPGQGLQFLFEYFSETQRNKGNFPGRFSGRQFSNSRSEMNVSTLELGDSALYLCASSLGGAQVYEQYFGPGTRLTVT.

This clonotype was seen a few times. This rearrangement joins TRBV20-1 to TRBJ2-7, with 14 bases matching TRBD2. The V and J ends lost 3 bases and 6 bases, in that order; junction bases with no gene match: 7. This CDR3 spans 15 amino acids. In germline, CDR1 is DFQATT, CDR2 SNEGSKA (reference sequence). CDR3 bases: TGCAGTGCTAGGGATGGGACTAGCGGGAGTCCCGAGCAGTACTTC. It translates to CSARDGTSGSPEQYF.